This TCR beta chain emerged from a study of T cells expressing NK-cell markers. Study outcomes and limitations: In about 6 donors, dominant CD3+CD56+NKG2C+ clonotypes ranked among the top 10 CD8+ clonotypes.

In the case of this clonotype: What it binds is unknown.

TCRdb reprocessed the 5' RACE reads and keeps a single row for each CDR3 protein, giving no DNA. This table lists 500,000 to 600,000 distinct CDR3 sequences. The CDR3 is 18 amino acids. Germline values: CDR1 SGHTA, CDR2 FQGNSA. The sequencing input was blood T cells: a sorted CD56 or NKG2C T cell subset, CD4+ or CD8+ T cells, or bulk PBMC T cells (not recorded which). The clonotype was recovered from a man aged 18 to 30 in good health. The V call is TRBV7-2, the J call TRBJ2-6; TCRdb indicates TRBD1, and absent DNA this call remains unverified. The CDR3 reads CASSLRLGAETGANVLTF.